A single TCR beta chain is shown here with its context. Data came from immunoSEQ multiplex PCR; TCRdb stores just in-frame clones and leaves some out. The data hold a few hundred thousand clones, with 80% to 90% observed a single time. Germline V CDR1 and CDR2: SGHTA, FQGNSA. The CDR3 spans 12 residues. V lost 4 bases and J 6 bases, leaving 9 bases between the germline ends. The data were taken from a study of blood T cell repertoires in COVID-19. Study background: In each case, the material was cDNA or gDNA derived from T cells, B-cell-depleted T cells, or PBMCs.

This receptor was obtained from a man aged 25 to 40 who had recovered from COVID-19. This chain connects TRBV7-2 to TRBJ1-2; D is uncertain. Sample: PBMCs or T cells enriched from blood (not recorded which). This CDR3 reads CASSSTMHGYTF. CDR3 bases: TGTGCCAGCAGCTCGACTATGCATGGCTACACCTTC.